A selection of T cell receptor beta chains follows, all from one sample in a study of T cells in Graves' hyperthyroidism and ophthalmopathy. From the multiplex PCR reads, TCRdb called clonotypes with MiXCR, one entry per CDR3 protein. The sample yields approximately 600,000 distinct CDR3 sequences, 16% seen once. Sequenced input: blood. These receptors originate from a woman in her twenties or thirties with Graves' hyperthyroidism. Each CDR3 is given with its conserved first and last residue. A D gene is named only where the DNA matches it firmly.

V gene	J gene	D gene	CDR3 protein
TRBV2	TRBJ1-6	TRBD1	CASSAGQPNSPLHF
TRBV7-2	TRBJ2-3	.	CASSSFVGVGTDTQYF
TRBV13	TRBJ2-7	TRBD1	CASSPGQGAGNEQYF
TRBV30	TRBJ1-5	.	CAWSHGGNQPQHF
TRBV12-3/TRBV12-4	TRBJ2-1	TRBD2	CASSPAGAGGYNEQFF
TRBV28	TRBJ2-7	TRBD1	CASSRGLDEQYF
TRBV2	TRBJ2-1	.	CASSLESEQFF
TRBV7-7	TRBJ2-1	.	CASSFQVGNEQFF
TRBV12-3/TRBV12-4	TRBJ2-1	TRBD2	CASSGTSGGEQFF
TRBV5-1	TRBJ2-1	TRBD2	CASSLGNSGKKGNEQFF
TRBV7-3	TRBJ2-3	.	CASSPGGGFTDTQYF
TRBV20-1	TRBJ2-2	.	CSADDRGVGTGELFF
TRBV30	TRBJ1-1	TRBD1	CAWSPGQGNAFF
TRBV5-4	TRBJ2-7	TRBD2	CASSPRLAGVEQYF
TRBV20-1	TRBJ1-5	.	CSARSGFSNQPQHF
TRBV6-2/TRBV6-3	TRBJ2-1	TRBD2	CASSYAIPGLASSYNEQFF
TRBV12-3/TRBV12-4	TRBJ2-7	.	CASRKGQNYEQYF
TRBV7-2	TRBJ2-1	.	CASSPAGVAEGTEQFF
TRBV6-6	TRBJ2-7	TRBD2	CASSYSPTSVYEQYF
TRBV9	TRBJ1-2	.	CASMGAKDGYTF
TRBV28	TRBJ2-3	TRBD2	CATTRKRGGSTDTQYF
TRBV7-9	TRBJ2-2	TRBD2	CASTPKGREANTGELFF
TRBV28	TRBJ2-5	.	CASSLLLGVAVETQYF
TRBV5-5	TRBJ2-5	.	CASSLALIQETQYF
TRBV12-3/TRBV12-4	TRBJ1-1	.	CASSALPRRNTEAFF
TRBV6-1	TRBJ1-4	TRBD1	CASRRNRGFNEKLFF
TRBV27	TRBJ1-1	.	CASSFGTLNTEAFF
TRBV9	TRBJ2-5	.	CASSETPGETQYF
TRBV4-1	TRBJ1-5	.	CASSQDLTGNQPQHF
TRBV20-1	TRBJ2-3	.	CSARLFSSTDTQYF
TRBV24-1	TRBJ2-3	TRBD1	CATSDRDRGGRDTQYF
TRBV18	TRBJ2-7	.	CASSTPPINYEQYF
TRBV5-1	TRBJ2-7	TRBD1	CASSNGQGYEQYF
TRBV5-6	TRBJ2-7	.	CASSLGHGSYEQYF
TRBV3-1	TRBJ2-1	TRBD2	CASSQAGLAGDNEQFF